Below are 17 T cell receptor beta chains sequenced from a single sample in a study of T-cell memory formation after mild COVID-19. MiXCR, run by TCRdb on the 5' RACE reads, gives a single entry per CDR3 protein. Among 500,000 to 550,000 distinct CDR3 sequences listed, about a fifth were seen once. The sequenced material came from PBMCs or a T cell subset sorted from them (not recorded which). The receptors here all came from an adult woman who had mild COVID-19 (a few samples of this study predate the infection). Cell type and time point are not known.

This clonotype came up many times. V usage is TRBV5-1 and J usage is TRBJ2-5; D is ambiguous. The CDR3 length is 12 residues. CDR1 and CDR2 from the germline V gene are SGHRS and YFSETQ. V gave up 1 base and J gave up 2 bases, with 3 bases separating them. CDR3 sequence (DNA): TGCGCCAGCAGCTTGAGGCAAGAGACCCAGTACTTC. This gives the protein CASSLRQETQYF.

The V call is TRBV20-1, the J call TRBJ1-2, with D unclear. The CDR3 totals 11 residues. The germline V gene has CDR1 DFQATT and CDR2 SNEGSKA (reference sequence). Between the trimmed V and J ends, which lost 0 bases and 8 bases, there was a span of 7 bases. CDR3 residues: CSARDGRGYTF. As DNA, the CDR3 is TGCAGTGCTAGAGATGGTCGGGGCTACACCTTC.

This clonotype occurred a few times. The chain uses TRBV6-5 and TRBJ1-1; 9 bases line up with TRBD1. Germline loops: CDR1 MNHEY, CDR2 SVGAGI. V was clipped by 5 bases and J by 4 bases; unmatched bases: 8. This CDR3 has 15 residues. Here the CDR3 DNA reads TGTGCCAGCAGTAGTCGACAGGGGGAGAGCACTGAAGCTTTCTTT. Amino acids: CASSSRQGESTEAFF.

The chain is built from TRBV7-3 and TRBJ2-5; D is possibly TRBD2 (6 bases). The CDR3 is made up of 15 amino acids. Trimming took 5 bases from V and 7 from J, leaving 20 bases between them. CDR1 is SGHTA, CDR2 FQGTGA, per germline. The CDR3 reads CASSQTSGAAGTQYF. The DNA of the CDR3 is TGTGCCAGCAGCCAGACCTCCGGGGCAGCGGGGACCCAGTACTTC.

Only a few counts were recorded for this clonotype. This chain connects TRBV9 to TRBJ2-6; TRBD1 matches at 9 bases. The CDR3 spans 17 residues. The V segment lost 3 bases and the J segment 4 bases; nucleotides outside the gene matches: 8. From germline, CDR1 is SGDLS and CDR2 YYNGEE. CDR3 residues: CASSAEDRGSGANVLTF. The CDR3 bases are TGTGCCAGCAGCGCCGAGGACAGGGGTTCAGGGGCCAACGTCCTGACTTTC.

The count of this clonotype is one. The rearrangement joins TRBV5-6 to TRBJ1-1; D call uncertain. Trimming took off 4 bases at V and 2 bases at J, with 15 bases between the two ends. This CDR3 is built from 15 residues. Germline lookup yields CDR1 SGHDT and CDR2 YYEEEE. CDR3 loop: CASSPNGHLNTEAFF. Here the CDR3 DNA reads TGTGCCAGCAGCCCCAACGGCCACTTAAACACTGAAGCTTTCTTT.

The chain uses TRBV25-1 and TRBJ2-3, with D possibly matching TRBD2 (6 bases). The V end was cut by 3 bases, the J end by 2 bases, with 21 bases between. The CDR3 has 18 residues. In germline, CDR1 is MGHDK, CDR2 SYGVNS. CDR3 residues: CASSEPRPPRGYTDTQYF. The CDR3 DNA follows: TGTGCCAGCAGTGAGCCCCGGCCACCACGGGGGTACACAGATACGCAGTATTTT.

A few counts support this clonotype. The J gene is TRBJ2-1, the V gene TRBV2; 7 bases are a match to TRBD1. Germline V gene lookup returns CDR1 SNHLY and CDR2 FYNNEI. The CDR3 is 14 amino acids. Trimming at V came to 6 bases and at J to 3 bases, leaving 5 bases not matched to a gene. The CDR3 loop is CASRDRSIYNEQFF. The CDR3 nucleotides read TGTGCCAGCAGGGACAGGTCGATCTACAATGAGCAGTTCTTC.

The chain joins TRBV7-2 to TRBJ1-1; perhaps TRBD1 as D (5 bases). Trimming pared 4 bases from V and 5 bases from J, leaving 17 bases between. Per the germline V gene, CDR1 is SGHTA and CDR2 is FQGNSA. This CDR3 contains 15 residues. CDR3 loop: CASSSRTLRGTEAFF. CDR3 sequence (DNA): TGTGCCAGCAGCTCTCGGACCTTGCGGGGGACTGAAGCTTTCTTT.

The chain employs TRBV2 and TRBJ2-3, with D possibly TRBD1 on 6 matching bases. This CDR3 has 15 amino acids. In germline, CDR1 is SNHLY, CDR2 FYNNEI. Trimming removed 6 bases at V and 1 base at J, with 14 bases between. CDR3 sequence reads: CASRPTGMGTDTQYF. In DNA form, the CDR3 reads TGTGCCAGCAGACCGACAGGAATGGGCACAGATACGCAGTATTTT. The whole variable domain, filled in from reference TRBV2 and TRBJ2-3, reads EPEVTQTPSHQVTQMGQEVILRCVPISNHLYFYWYRQILGQKVEFLVSFYNNEISEKSEIFDDQFSVERPDGSNFTLKIRSTKLEDSAMYFCASRPTGMGTDTQYFGPGTRLTVL.

In DNA, the CDR3 is TGTGCCAGCAGTTACGCGATTGTTCGAACTTTCTCTGGGGCCAACGTCCTGACTTTC. The encoded protein is CASSYAIVRTFSGANVLTF. The chain uses TRBV6-5 and TRBJ2-6; D is unresolved. Per germline, CDR1 MNHEY and CDR2 SVGAGI. Trimming shortened V by 2 bases and J by 0 bases, and 17 bases separated the two germline ends. The CDR3 extends over 19 amino acids.

The chain carries TRBV29-1 and TRBJ2-7; D unclear. Germline CDR1 and CDR2: SQVTM and ANQGSEA. V was cut by 3 bases and J by 3 bases, with 9 bases left in between. The CDR3 length is 12 residues. The CDR3 sequence: CSVEIRNYEQYF. The CDR3 DNA reads as TGCAGCGTTGAGATCAGGAACTACGAGCAGTACTTC.

This clonotype has more than one count but fewer than ten. CDR3: CATSASYNEQFF. CDR3 in DNA: TGTGCCACCAGTGCCAGTTACAATGAGCAGTTCTTC. The V call is TRBV24-1, the J call TRBJ2-1; D gene ambiguous. The CDR3 has 12 amino acids. Per the germline V gene, CDR1 is KGHDR and CDR2 is SFDVKD. With 5 bases removed from V and 4 bases from J, the gap between germline ends came to 5 bases.

A few counts support this clonotype. V is TRBV30 and J is TRBJ2-3; D uncertain. This CDR3 spans 12 amino acids. V was cut by 4 bases and J by 6 bases, with 11 bases left in between. Germline CDR1 GTSNPN, CDR2 SVGIG (reference sequence). The chain's CDR3 is CAWTTEIDTQYF. For the CDR3, the DNA is TGTGCCTGGACCACCGAAATTGATACGCAGTATTTT.

CDR3 nucleotides: TGTGCCAGCAGCCAAGATAGGGTCAGCGGGCCGAACACCGGGGAGCTGTTTTTT. This gives the protein CASSQDRVSGPNTGELFF. The chain is built from TRBV3-1 and TRBJ2-2; D might be TRBD2 (6 bases). The V end was cut by 0 bases, the J end by 0 bases, with 14 bases between. The CDR3 runs to 18 residues. CDR1 and CDR2 (germline): LGHDT, YNNKEL (reference sequence).

The chain joins TRBV6-6 to TRBJ1-2; no firm D call. V was pared by 0 bases and J by 8 bases, with 7 bases between. Germline values: CDR1 MNHNY, CDR2 SVGAGI (reference sequence). The CDR3 runs 12 residues. The CDR3 loop reads CASSYSYEGYTF. The DNA of the CDR3 is TGTGCCAGCAGTTACTCATATGAGGGCTACACCTTC.

The rearrangement uses TRBV7-8 and TRBJ2-7, with D tentatively TRBD1 (5 bases). This CDR3 has 15 residues. Between the trimmed V and J ends, which lost 5 bases and 3 bases, there was a span of 17 bases. The germline CDR1 and CDR2 sequences are SGHVS and FQNEAQ. CDR3 in DNA: TGTGCCAGCAGCGCACTCTCGACAGCTTACTACGAGCAGTACTTC. Translating it yields CASSALSTAYYEQYF.